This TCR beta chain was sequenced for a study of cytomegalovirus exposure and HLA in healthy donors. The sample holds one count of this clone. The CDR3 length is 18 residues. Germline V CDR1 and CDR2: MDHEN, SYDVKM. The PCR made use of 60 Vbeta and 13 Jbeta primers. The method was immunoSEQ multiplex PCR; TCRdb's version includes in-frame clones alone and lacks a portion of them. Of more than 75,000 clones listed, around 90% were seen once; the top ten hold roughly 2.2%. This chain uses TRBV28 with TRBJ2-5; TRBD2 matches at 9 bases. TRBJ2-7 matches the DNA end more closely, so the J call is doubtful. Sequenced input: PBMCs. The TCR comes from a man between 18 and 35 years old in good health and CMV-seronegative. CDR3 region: CASSPLAGTIISYYEQYF. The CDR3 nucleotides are TGTGCCAGCAGTCCCCTAGCGGGAACTATCATTTCATACTACGAGCAGTACTTC.